A selection of T cell receptor beta chains follows, all from one sample in a study of T cell responses to AZD1222 COVID-19 vaccine. The assay was immunoSEQ multiplex PCR, and TCRdb's table has in-frame clones only and misses some. The profile covers 95,000 to 150,000 clones, with 85% to 90% appearing a single time and approximately 4.8% taken by the ten largest. Sequencing used peripheral blood, obtained on day 0 of AZD1222 vaccination. Source of these receptors: an adult in good health. CDR3s include the opening cysteine and the closing phenylalanine or tryptophan. Each record gives: V gene, CDR3 length, D gene, clone size, J gene, CDR3 protein, CDR3 DNA. A D gene is named only where the DNA matches it firmly. The size field is filled for only some rows; it gives once, few, many or a size class.

v_call: TRBV28; cdr3_length: 14; d_call: NA; clone_size: NA; j_call: TRBJ2-2; cdr3_aa: CASSLGVNTGELFF; cdr3_nt: TGTGCCAGCAGTTTGGGGGTAAACACCGGGGAGCTGTTTTTT
v_call: TRBV5-1; cdr3_length: 12; d_call: TRBD2; clone_size: NA; j_call: TRBJ2-1; cdr3_aa: CASSLEAGVQFF; cdr3_nt: TGCGCCAGCAGCTTGGAAGCGGGGGTGCAGTTCTTC
v_call: TRBV5-4; cdr3_length: 16; d_call: NA; clone_size: NA; j_call: TRBJ2-3; cdr3_aa: CASSDGLGGRSDTQYF; cdr3_nt: TGTGCCAGCAGCGACGGACTGGGGGGGCGATCAGATACGCAGTATTTT
v_call: TRBV27; cdr3_length: 14; d_call: NA; clone_size: NA; j_call: TRBJ1-5; cdr3_aa: CASSPMFSNQPQHF; cdr3_nt: TGTGCCAGCAGCCCGATGTTCTCAAATCAGCCCCAGCATTTT
v_call: TRBV6-5; cdr3_length: 14; d_call: NA; clone_size: NA; j_call: TRBJ2-3; cdr3_aa: CASSYGRGPDTQYF; cdr3_nt: TGTGCCAGCAGTTACGGTCGGGGGCCAGATACGCAGTATTTT
v_call: TRBV7-9; cdr3_length: 12; d_call: TRBD1; clone_size: NA; j_call: TRBJ1-1; cdr3_aa: CASSYGTAEAFF; cdr3_nt: TGTGCCAGCAGCTACGGGACAGCCGAAGCTTTCTTT
v_call: TRBV4-2; cdr3_length: 13; d_call: NA; clone_size: few; j_call: TRBJ2-1; cdr3_aa: CASAGDTYNEQFF; cdr3_nt: TGTGCCAGCGCCGGGGATACCTACAATGAGCAGTTCTTC
v_call: TRBV2; cdr3_length: 17; d_call: TRBD2; clone_size: NA; j_call: TRBJ2-7; cdr3_aa: CASSGGLAGTSSYEQYF; cdr3_nt: TGTGCCAGCAGTGGGGGACTAGCGGGGACGAGCTCCTACGAGCAGTACTTC
v_call: TRBV2; cdr3_length: 15; d_call: NA; clone_size: NA; j_call: TRBJ1-6; cdr3_aa: CASTAGLSYNSPLHF; cdr3_nt: TGTGCCAGCACGGCAGGACTCTCCTATAATTCACCCCTCCACTTT
v_call: TRBV5-1; cdr3_length: 16; d_call: TRBD2; clone_size: NA; j_call: TRBJ2-5; cdr3_aa: CASSLEASGGVETQYF; cdr3_nt: TGCGCCAGCAGCTTGGAAGCTAGCGGGGGGGTAGAGACCCAGTACTTC
v_call: TRBV7-9; cdr3_length: 14; d_call: TRBD2; clone_size: NA; j_call: TRBJ2-1; cdr3_aa: CASSSSGSYNEQFF; cdr3_nt: TGTGCCAGCAGCTCTAGCGGGAGTTACAATGAGCAGTTCTTC
v_call: TRBV3-1/TRBV3-2; cdr3_length: 14; d_call: NA; clone_size: NA; j_call: TRBJ2-5; cdr3_aa: CASSQRAAQETQYF; cdr3_nt: TGTGCCAGCAGCCAACGGGCCGCGCAAGAGACCCAGTACTTC
v_call: TRBV19; cdr3_length: 13; d_call: NA; clone_size: NA; j_call: TRBJ1-1; cdr3_aa: CASSSGPNTEAFF; cdr3_nt: TGTGCCAGTAGTTCGGGGCCGAACACTGAAGCTTTCTTT
v_call: TRBV2; cdr3_length: 15; d_call: TRBD1; clone_size: few; j_call: TRBJ2-2; cdr3_aa: CASRPGQGIAGELFF; cdr3_nt: TGTGCCAGCAGACCGGGACAGGGAATAGCCGGGGAGCTGTTTTTT
v_call: TRBV13; cdr3_length: 14; d_call: NA; clone_size: NA; j_call: TRBJ1-1; cdr3_aa: CASSLPVMWTEAFF; cdr3_nt: TGTGCCAGCAGCTTGCCAGTCATGTGGACTGAAGCTTTCTTT
v_call: TRBV5-1; cdr3_length: 13; d_call: NA; clone_size: NA; j_call: TRBJ1-2; cdr3_aa: CASSFQELWGYTF; cdr3_nt: TGCGCCAGCAGCTTCCAGGAGTTGTGGGGCTACACCTTC
v_call: TRBV25-1; cdr3_length: 15; d_call: NA; clone_size: NA; j_call: TRBJ1-6; cdr3_aa: CASSGEAMNNSPLHF; cdr3_nt: TGTGCCAGCAGTGGGGAGGCGATGAATAATTCACCCCTCCACTTT
v_call: TRBV28; cdr3_length: 14; d_call: TRBD1; clone_size: once; j_call: TRBJ1-2; cdr3_aa: CASSTRTGGYGYTF; cdr3_nt: TGTGCCAGCAGTACCCGGACAGGGGGTTATGGCTACACCTTC
v_call: TRBV11-3; cdr3_length: 13; d_call: NA; clone_size: NA; j_call: TRBJ1-1; cdr3_aa: CASSLEGFTEAFF; cdr3_nt: TGTGCCAGCAGCTTAGAGGGATTTACTGAAGCTTTCTTT
v_call: TRBV21-1; cdr3_length: 16; d_call: NA; clone_size: NA; j_call: TRBJ2-7; cdr3_aa: CASSKVGTTPSYEQYF; cdr3_nt: TGTGCCAGCAGCAAAGTAGGGACAACACCGTCCTACGAGCAGTACTTC